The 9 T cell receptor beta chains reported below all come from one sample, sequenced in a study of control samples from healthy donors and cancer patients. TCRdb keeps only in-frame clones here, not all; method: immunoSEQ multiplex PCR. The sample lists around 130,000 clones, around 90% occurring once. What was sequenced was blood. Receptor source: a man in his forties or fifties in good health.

CDR3 in amino acids: CASSQSPLSPTEAFF. In DNA form, the CDR3 reads TGCGCCAGCAGCCAAAGTCCCCTCTCCCCCACTGAAGCTTTCTTT. This chain uses TRBV4-3 with TRBJ1-1; no clear D gene. Germline V gives CDR1 LGHNA, CDR2 YSLEER. The CDR3 consists of 15 residues. The V end was cut by 2 bases, the J end by 4 bases, with 14 bases between.

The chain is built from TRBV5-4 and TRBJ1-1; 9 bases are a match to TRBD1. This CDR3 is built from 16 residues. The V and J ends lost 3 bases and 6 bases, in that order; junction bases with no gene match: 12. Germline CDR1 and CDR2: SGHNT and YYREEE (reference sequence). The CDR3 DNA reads TGTGCCAGCAGCTCCCGGACAGGGGCTCCGGCGGCTGAAGCTTTCTTT. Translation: CASSSRTGAPAAEAFF.

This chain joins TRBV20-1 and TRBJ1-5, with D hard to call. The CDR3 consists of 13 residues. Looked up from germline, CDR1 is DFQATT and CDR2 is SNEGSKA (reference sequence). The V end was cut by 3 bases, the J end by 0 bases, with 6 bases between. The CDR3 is CSASRDSNQPQHF. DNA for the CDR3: TGCAGTGCTAGTAGGGATAGCAATCAGCCCCAGCATTTT.

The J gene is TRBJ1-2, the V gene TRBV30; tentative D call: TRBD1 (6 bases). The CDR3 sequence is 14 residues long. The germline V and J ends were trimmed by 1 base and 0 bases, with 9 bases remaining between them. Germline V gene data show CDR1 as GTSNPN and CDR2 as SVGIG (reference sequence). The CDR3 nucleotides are TGTGCCTGGAGTGCCGGGACATCTAACTATGGCTACACCTTC. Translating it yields CAWSAGTSNYGYTF.

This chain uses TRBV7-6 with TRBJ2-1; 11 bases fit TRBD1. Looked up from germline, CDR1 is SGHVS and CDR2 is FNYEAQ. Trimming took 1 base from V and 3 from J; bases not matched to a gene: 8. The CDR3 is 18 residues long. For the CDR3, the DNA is TGTGCCAGCAGCTTAGTCTTGGCGGGACAGGGGGTCTACAATGAGCAGTTCTTC. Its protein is CASSLVLAGQGVYNEQFF.

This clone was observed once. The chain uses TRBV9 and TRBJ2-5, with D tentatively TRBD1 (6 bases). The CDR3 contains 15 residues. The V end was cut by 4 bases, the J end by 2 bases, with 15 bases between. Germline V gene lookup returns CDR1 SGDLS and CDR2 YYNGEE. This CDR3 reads CASSPSRTAQETQYF. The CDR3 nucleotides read TGTGCCAGCAGCCCGTCGCGGACAGCTCAAGAGACCCAGTACTTC.

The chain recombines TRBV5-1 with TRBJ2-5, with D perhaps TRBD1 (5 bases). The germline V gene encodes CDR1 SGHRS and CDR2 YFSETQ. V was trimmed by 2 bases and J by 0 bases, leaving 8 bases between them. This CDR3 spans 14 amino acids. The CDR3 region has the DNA TGCGCCAGCAGCTTCGACAGCTACCAAGAGACCCAGTACTTC. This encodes CASSFDSYQETQYF.

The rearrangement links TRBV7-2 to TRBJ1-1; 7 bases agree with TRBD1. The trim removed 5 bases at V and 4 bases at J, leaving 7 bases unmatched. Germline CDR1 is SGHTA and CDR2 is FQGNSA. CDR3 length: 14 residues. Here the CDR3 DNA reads TGTGCCAGCAGCCCCGACAGGGTCGTCACTGAAGCTTTCTTT. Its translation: CASSPDRVVTEAFF.

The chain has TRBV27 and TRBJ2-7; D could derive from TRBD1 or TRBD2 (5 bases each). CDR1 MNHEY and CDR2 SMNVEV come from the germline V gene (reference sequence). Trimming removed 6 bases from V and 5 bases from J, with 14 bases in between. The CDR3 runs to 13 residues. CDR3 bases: TGTGCCAGCAGAATGAGGGGAGAGGACGAGCAGTACTTC. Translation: CASRMRGEDEQYF.